The next 9 T cell receptor beta chains were all read from a single sample in a study of blood T cell repertoires in COVID-19. The data were produced by immunoSEQ multiplex PCR, yet TCRdb's version contains in-frame clones alone and is incomplete. The repertoire holds 53,000 or so clones, with about 76% as singletons. Sequencing used peripheral blood. These TCRs come from a man in his sixties or seventies with active or convalescent COVID-19.

This clone was picked up a small number of times. The rearrangement uses TRBV7-3 and TRBJ1-1; D not certain. The CDR3 runs to 13 residues. The V and J ends lost 2 bases and 0 bases respectively, with 4 bases between them. Germline loops: CDR1 SGHTA, CDR2 FQGTGA. The CDR3 reads CASSLSMNTEAFF. The CDR3 coding sequence is TGTGCCAGCAGCTTATCCATGAACACTGAAGCTTTCTTT.

The V gene is TRBV7-2, the J gene TRBJ2-3, with D tentatively TRBD2 (6 bases). The CDR3 spans 14 residues. V was cut by 5 bases and J by 9 bases, with 18 bases left in between. The V gene's germline CDR1 is SGHTA and CDR2 FQGNSA. This CDR3 reads CASSPAPTSRTQYF. The CDR3 DNA reads TGTGCCAGCAGCCCCGCACCGACTAGTAGAACGCAGTATTTT.

V usage is TRBV12-3 or TRBV12-4 and J usage is TRBJ2-7, with unresolved D. The V end lost 6 bases, the J end lost 6 bases, and 12 bases lay between the germline ends. CDR3 length equals 12 residues. The CDR3 spells CASSSDISEQYF. The CDR3 bases are TGTGCCAGCAGCTCCGACATATCCGAGCAGTACTTC.

This clone appeared a few times. The chain combines TRBV5-4 with TRBJ2-7; 9 bases are shared with TRBD1. From germline, CDR1 is SGHNT and CDR2 YYREEE (reference sequence). With 4 bases clipped from V and 0 bases from J, the junction kept 5 bases outside the gene matches. This CDR3 region has 15 residues. The CDR3 is CASSAGTGLSYEQYF. Here the CDR3 DNA reads TGTGCCAGCAGCGCCGGGACAGGGCTCTCCTACGAGCAGTACTTC.

The chain employs TRBV2 and TRBJ2-7; no clear D gene. V shed 1 base and J shed 0 bases, with 13 bases lying between them. The CDR3 totals 16 residues. Per germline, CDR1 SNHLY and CDR2 FYNNEI. CDR3 protein: CASSEGWSKSSYEQYF. The CDR3 DNA sequence: TGTGCCAGCAGTGAAGGGTGGTCTAAAAGCTCCTACGAGCAGTACTTC.

This clone was counted once. This CDR3 reads CASSLPRGGVNTEAFF. The CDR3 bases are TGTGCCAGCAGCTTACCCCGGGGGGGAGTGAACACTGAAGCTTTCTTT. J is TRBJ1-1 and V is TRBV7-9; perhaps TRBD1 as D (5 bases). Germline V CDR1 and CDR2: SEHNR, FQNEAQ (reference sequence). CDR3 size: 16 residues. V shed 2 bases and J shed 0 bases, with 13 bases lying between them.

The chain links TRBV4-1 to TRBJ2-7; TRBD2 matches 10 bases. The CDR3 is made up of 15 amino acids. V was clipped by 4 bases and J by 7 bases; unmatched bases: 10. Germline V gene lookup returns CDR1 MGHRA and CDR2 YSYEKL. The CDR3 DNA reads TGCGCCAGCAGCCCCTCTAGCGGGAGAGCGCAGGAGCAGTACTTC. The encoded protein is CASSPSSGRAQEQYF.

Only one count was recorded for this clone. V and J are TRBV29-1 and TRBJ1-1, with TRBD1 matching over 9 bases. Germline CDR1 is SQVTM and CDR2 is ANQGSEA. The CDR3 contains 15 residues. V was pared by 7 bases and J by 0 bases, with 9 bases of the junction left unmatched. The CDR3 nucleotides read TGCAGCGGCCAACCCGGGACAGGGATGAACACTGAAGCTTTCTTT. This translates into CSGQPGTGMNTEAFF.

This chain links TRBV7-3 with TRBJ2-1; 9 bases fit TRBD2. Per germline, CDR1 SGHTA and CDR2 FQGTGA. The CDR3 extends over 15 amino acids. V lost 1 base, J lost 3 bases, and 1 base stayed unmatched. CDR3 bases: TGTGCCAGCAGCTTAATGACTAGCGGCTACAATGAGCAGTTCTTC. Its protein product is CASSLMTSGYNEQFF.